Below, 14 T cell receptor beta chains from the same sample are listed, as sequenced in a study of T cells after yellow fever vaccination (dated by TCRdb to the late 2010s). In light of the paper, this sample's treatment or condition label describes: live attenuated yellow fever vaccine strain. The library relied on 5' RACE. The sequencing machine was an Illumina HiSeq 2500. TCRdb itself trimmed the public reads at Q25 with fastp, ran MiXCR and retained productive beta chains. Each entry merges the rows of one CDR3 protein and shows their most common DNA and genes. In this sample the table shows 620,000 or so distinct CDR3 sequences, 17% of which occur a single time. In total, the top ten clones hold around 15% of the sample. The material sequenced was PBMCs, taken 4 to 6 days after the first yellow fever vaccination. Source of these receptors: a young man who received the YFV17D yellow fever vaccine.

The V gene is TRBV24-1, the J gene TRBJ1-1; D unresolved. The CDR3 sequence is 13 residues long. Germline V lookup: CDR1 KGHDR, CDR2 SFDVKD. The V end lost 4 bases, the J end lost 1 base, and 6 bases lay between the germline ends. This chain's CDR3 is CATSDPRNTEAFF. CDR3 nucleotides: TGTGCCACCAGTGACCCCAGGAACACTGAAGCTTTCTTT.

This chain uses TRBV3-1 with TRBJ1-1; D unresolved. Germline V gene lookup returns CDR1 LGHDT and CDR2 YNNKEL (reference sequence). The V end lost 1 base, the J end lost 5 bases, and 11 bases lay between the germline ends. The CDR3 runs 14 residues. This CDR3 reads CASSQAVPGTEAFF. The DNA for the CDR3 is TGTGCCAGCAGCCAAGCTGTTCCGGGGACTGAAGCTTTCTTT.

This clonotype was detected a few times. The rearrangement links TRBV20-1 to TRBJ1-2, with 10 bases that match TRBD1. CDR1 DFQATT and CDR2 SNEGSKA come from the germline V gene (reference sequence). This CDR3 has 13 residues. V shed 3 bases and J 8 bases; nucleotides not matched to a gene: 6. In DNA, the CDR3 is TGCAGTGCTAGTGACAGGGGGCAATGGGGCTACACCTTC. Amino acid sequence: CSASDRGQWGYTF.

The gene calls are TRBV4-3 and TRBJ2-6; D remains ambiguous. This CDR3 contains 14 residues. The V gene's germline CDR1 is LGHNA and CDR2 YSLEER. Trimming left V 1 base short and J 1 base short, with 2 bases between. The CDR3 DNA reads as TGCGCCAGCAGCCAAGCTTCTGGGGCCAACGTCCTGACTTTC. Its protein product is CASSQASGANVLTF.

The genes are TRBV5-1 and TRBJ2-1, with D perhaps matching TRBD2 (6 bases). The V gene lost 1 base and the J gene lost 6 bases, with 11 bases spanning the gap. Germline lookup yields CDR1 SGHRS and CDR2 YFSETQ. The CDR3 is made up of 14 amino acids. CDR3: CASSLNGGLNEQFF. In DNA form, the CDR3 reads TGCGCCAGCAGCTTGAACGGGGGACTCAATGAGCAGTTCTTC.

This clonotype was recorded a few times. V is TRBV6-1 and J is TRBJ2-7; D is unclear. Germline lookup yields CDR1 MNHNS and CDR2 SASEGT. The length of the CDR3 is 12 residues. Trimming shortened V by 1 base and J by 3 bases, and 4 bases separated the two germline ends. Here the CDR3 DNA reads TGTGCCAGCAGTGAAGGGATCTACGAGCAGTACTTC. Protein sequence: CASSEGIYEQYF.

The gene calls are TRBV5-1 and TRBJ2-1, with 8 bases aligning to TRBD2. The CDR3 is 17 amino acids. Germline V lookup: CDR1 SGHRS, CDR2 YFSETQ. V lost 0 bases, J lost 3 bases, and 8 bases stayed unmatched. The CDR3 region has the DNA TGCGCCAGCAGCTTGGTGGTTCTAGCGGGCATCTACAATGAGCAGTTCTTC. This sequence encodes CASSLVVLAGIYNEQFF.

V is TRBV6-1 and J is TRBJ1-4, with D unclear. The germline CDR1 and CDR2 sequences are MNHNS and SASEGT. Between the trimmed V and J ends, which lost 8 bases and 0 bases, there was a span of 7 bases. This CDR3 is built from 13 residues. CDR3 protein: CASLTTTNEKLFF. Written as DNA, the CDR3 is TGTGCCAGCCTAACCACAACTAATGAAAAACTGTTTTTT.

The chain combines TRBV12-3 or TRBV12-4 with TRBJ2-5, with D possibly TRBD2 on 5 matching bases. The CDR3 spans 17 residues. Trimming cost V 3 bases and J 2 bases, with 19 bases left between them. The CDR3 DNA follows: TGTGCCAGCAGTTTCCGGAGGATTGGGTTAACTCAAGAGACCCAGTACTTC. It yields the protein CASSFRRIGLTQETQYF.

This clonotype was observed a handful of times. The gene calls are TRBV9 and TRBJ1-2; 8 bases match TRBD1. V lost 0 bases and J lost 3; bases outside the gene matches: 4. The CDR3 length is 15 residues. Germline lookup yields CDR1 SGDLS and CDR2 YYNGEE. CDR3 sequence reads: CASSVEGQAYYGYTF. In DNA form, the CDR3 reads TGTGCCAGCAGCGTAGAGGGACAGGCTTACTATGGCTACACCTTC.

This rearrangement joins TRBV29-1 to TRBJ2-1; 7 bases align to TRBD2. In germline, CDR1 is SQVTM, CDR2 ANQGSEA. The CDR3 is made up of 13 amino acids. With V trimmed by 2 bases and J by 3 bases, 1 base remained unmatched. For the CDR3, the DNA is TGCAGCGTTGAACTAGCGGACTACAATGAGCAGTTCTTC. It specifies CSVELADYNEQFF.

This clonotype was detected only a few times. This chain uses TRBV6-1 with TRBJ1-5, with D unresolved. Germline CDR1 reads MNHNS; CDR2 reads SASEGT. The CDR3 consists of 13 residues. V lost 9 bases, J lost 0 bases, and 9 bases lay in between. The CDR3 DNA sequence: TGTGCCAGTTGGGAGGGTAGCAATCAGCCCCAGCATTTT. Translation gives CASWEGSNQPQHF.

The rearrangement links TRBV5-1 to TRBJ1-4; a possible D gene is TRBD1 (6 bases). Germline loops: CDR1 SGHRS, CDR2 YFSETQ. The length of the CDR3 is 14 residues. Trimming removed 1 base from V and 6 bases from J, with 10 bases in between. The CDR3 DNA is TGCGCCAGCAGCTTGACAGGGCCGGATGAAAAACTGTTTTTT. Protein product: CASSLTGPDEKLFF.

The chain combines TRBV5-1 with TRBJ1-3, with D perhaps matching TRBD1 (5 bases). CDR1 is SGHRS and CDR2 is YFSETQ in the germline V gene. Trimming cost V 0 bases and J 1 base, with 8 bases left between them. CDR3 length equals 15 residues. CDR3 protein: CASSLDGTSGNTIYF. The CDR3 nucleotides read TGCGCCAGCAGCTTGGACGGGACGTCTGGAAACACCATATATTTT. Complete variable domain (other parts from reference TRBV5-1 and TRBJ1-3): KAGVTQTPRYLIKTRGQQVTLSCSPISGHRSVSWYQQTPGQGLQFLFEYFSETQRNKGNFPGRFSGRQFSNSRSEMNVSTLELGDSALYLCASSLDGTSGNTIYFGEGSWLTVV.